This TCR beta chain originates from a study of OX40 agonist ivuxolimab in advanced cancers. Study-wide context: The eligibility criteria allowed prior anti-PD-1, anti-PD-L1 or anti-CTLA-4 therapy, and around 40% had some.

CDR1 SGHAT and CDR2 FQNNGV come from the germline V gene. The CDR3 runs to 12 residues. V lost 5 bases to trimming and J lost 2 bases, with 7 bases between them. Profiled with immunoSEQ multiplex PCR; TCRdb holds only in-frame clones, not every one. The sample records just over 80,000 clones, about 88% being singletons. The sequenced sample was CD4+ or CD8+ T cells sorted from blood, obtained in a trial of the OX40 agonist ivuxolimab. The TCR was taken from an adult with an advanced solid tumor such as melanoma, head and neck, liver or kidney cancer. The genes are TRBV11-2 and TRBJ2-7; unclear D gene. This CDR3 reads CASSKRAYEQYF. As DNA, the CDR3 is TGTGCCAGCAGCAAAAGAGCCTACGAGCAGTACTTC.